This TCR beta chain was documented in a study of blood T cell repertoires in COVID-19. Turning to the study itself: The United States, Italy and Spain were the sources of the acute and convalescent COVID-19 samples. The cDNA or gDNA used as material had been derived from T cells, B-cell-depleted T cells, or PBMCs.

Original analysis: Estimated nucleated cell counts came from reference gene primer amplification. TCRdb keeps only in-frame clones here, not all; method: immunoSEQ multiplex PCR. V, J and clone size derive from that table, while D and trimming were established from the DNA sequence. The table records under 95,000 clones, over 75% of them present only once. Germline V lookup: CDR1 LGHDT, CDR2 YNNKEL (reference sequence). The CDR3 runs 15 residues. The J segment lost 1 base and the V segment lost 4 bases, leaving 4 bases of the junction unmatched. Sequencing was carried out using peripheral blood. The receptor comes from a human donor in a cohort sampled during active COVID-19. The chain recombines TRBV3-1 (or the pseudogene TRBV3-2) with TRBJ1-3; TRBD1 matches 7 bases. CDR3 sequence (DNA): TGTGCCAGCAGCCTCAGGGGGGCTTCTGGAAACACCATATATTTT. As protein: CASSLRGASGNTIYF.